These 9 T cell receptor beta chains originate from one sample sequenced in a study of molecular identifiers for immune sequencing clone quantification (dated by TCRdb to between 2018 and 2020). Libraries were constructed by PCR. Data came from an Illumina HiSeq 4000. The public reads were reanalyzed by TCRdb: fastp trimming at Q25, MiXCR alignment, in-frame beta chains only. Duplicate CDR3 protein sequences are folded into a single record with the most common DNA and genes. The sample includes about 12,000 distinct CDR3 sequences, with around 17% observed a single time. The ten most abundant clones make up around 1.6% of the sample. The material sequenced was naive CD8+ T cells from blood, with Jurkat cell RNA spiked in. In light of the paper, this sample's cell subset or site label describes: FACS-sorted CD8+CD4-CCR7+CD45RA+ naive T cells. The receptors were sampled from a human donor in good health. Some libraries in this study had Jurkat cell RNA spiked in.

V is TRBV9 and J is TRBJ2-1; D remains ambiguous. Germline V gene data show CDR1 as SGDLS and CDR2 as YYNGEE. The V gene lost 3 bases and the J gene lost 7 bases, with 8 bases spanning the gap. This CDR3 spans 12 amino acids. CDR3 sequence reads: CASSGRGNEQFF. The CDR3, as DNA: TGTGCCAGCAGCGGGCGTGGAAATGAGCAGTTCTTC.

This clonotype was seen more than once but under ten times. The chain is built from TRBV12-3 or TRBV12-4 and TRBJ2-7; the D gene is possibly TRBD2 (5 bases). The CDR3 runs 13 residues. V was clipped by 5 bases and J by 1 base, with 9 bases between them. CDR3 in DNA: TGTGCCAGCAGTCCTAGCCTTTCCTACGAGCAGTACTTC. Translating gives CASSPSLSYEQYF.

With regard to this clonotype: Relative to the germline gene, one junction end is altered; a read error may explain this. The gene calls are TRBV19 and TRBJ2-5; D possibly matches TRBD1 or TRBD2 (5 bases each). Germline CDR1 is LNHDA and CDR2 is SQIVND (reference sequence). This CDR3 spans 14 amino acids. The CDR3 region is CASSIGGWGETQCF. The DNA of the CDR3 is TGTGCCAGTAGTATAGGGGGCTGGGGAGAGACCCAGTGCTTC.

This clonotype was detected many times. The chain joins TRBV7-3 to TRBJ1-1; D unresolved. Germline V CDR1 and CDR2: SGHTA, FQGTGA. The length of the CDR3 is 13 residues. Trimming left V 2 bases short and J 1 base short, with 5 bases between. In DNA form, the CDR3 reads TGTGCCAGCAGCTTATCACAGAACACTGAAGCTTTCTTT. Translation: CASSLSQNTEAFF.

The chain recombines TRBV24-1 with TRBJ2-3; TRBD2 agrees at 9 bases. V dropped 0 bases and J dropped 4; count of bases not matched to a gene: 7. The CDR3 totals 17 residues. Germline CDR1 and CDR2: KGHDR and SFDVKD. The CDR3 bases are TGTGCCACCAGTGATTTGGTAGCGGGAGTTGTTTCAGATACGCAGTATTTT. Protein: CATSDLVAGVVSDTQYF.

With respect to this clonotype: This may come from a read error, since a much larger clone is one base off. The CDR3 region is CATEQGSHTEAFF. The CDR3 DNA reads as TGTGCCACCGAACAGGGGTCGCACACTGAAGCTTTCTTT. This chain connects TRBV19 to TRBJ1-1, with 7 bases identical to TRBD1. Unmatched junction bases numbered 8, after V lost 10 bases and J lost 3 bases. The CDR3 contains 13 residues. Germline-derived CDR1 and CDR2 are LNHDA and SQIVND (reference sequence).

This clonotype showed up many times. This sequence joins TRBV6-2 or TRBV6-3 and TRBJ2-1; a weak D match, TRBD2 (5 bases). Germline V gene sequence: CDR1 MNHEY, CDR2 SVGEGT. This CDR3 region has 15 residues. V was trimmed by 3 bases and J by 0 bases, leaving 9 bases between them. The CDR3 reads CASSYTGSSYNEQFF. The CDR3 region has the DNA TGTGCCAGCAGTTATACGGGGAGCTCCTACAATGAGCAGTTCTTC.

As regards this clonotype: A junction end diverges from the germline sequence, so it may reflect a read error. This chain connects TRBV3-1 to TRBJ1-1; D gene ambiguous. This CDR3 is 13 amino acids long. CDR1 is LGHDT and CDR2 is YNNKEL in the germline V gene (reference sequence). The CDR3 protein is CASSLVHDTEASF. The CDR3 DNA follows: TGTGCCAGCAGCCTGGTTCACGACACTGAAGCTTCCTTT.

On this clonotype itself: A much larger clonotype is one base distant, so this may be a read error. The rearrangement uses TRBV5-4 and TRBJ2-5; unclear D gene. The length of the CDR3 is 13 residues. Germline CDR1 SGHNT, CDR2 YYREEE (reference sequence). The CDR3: CASSTDPQGTQYF. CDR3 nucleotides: TGTGCCAGCAGCACTGACCCTCAAGGGACCCAGTACTTC.